Listed here are 28 T cell receptor beta chains from one sample, sequenced in a study of cytomegalovirus exposure and HLA in healthy donors. TCRdb's copy holds only in-frame clones and misses some; the assay was immunoSEQ multiplex PCR. The sample shows about 190,000 clones, 84% of them seen only once. Sequencing was done on a sample of PBMCs. These receptors were obtained from a woman under 30 in good health and CMV-seropositive.

The genes are TRBV6-1 and TRBJ2-5; D remains unclear. The length of the CDR3 is 15 residues. V gave up 2 bases and J gave up 4 bases, with 14 bases separating them. Germline CDR1 reads MNHNS; CDR2 reads SASEGT. The CDR3: CASSETWAARETQYF. As DNA, the CDR3 is TGTGCCAGCAGTGAAACTTGGGCAGCAAGAGAGACCCAGTACTTC.

This chain connects TRBV7-9 to TRBJ1-2; D ambiguous. Germline V lookup: CDR1 SEHNR, CDR2 FQNEAQ (reference sequence). This CDR3 has 12 amino acids. V shed 1 base and J shed 9 bases, with 9 bases lying between them. The CDR3 loop is CASSLESGSYTF. For the CDR3, the DNA is TGTGCCAGCAGCTTAGAGTCAGGCAGCTACACCTTC.

The chain links TRBV5-4 to TRBJ2-7; the match to TRBD2 covers 9 bases. V gave up 0 bases and J gave up 3 bases; unmatched junction bases: 7. Germline CDR1 reads SGHNT; CDR2 reads YYREEE (reference sequence). This CDR3 spans 16 amino acids. The CDR3 DNA reads as TGTGCCAGCAGCTTGGCCGGCGGGGGGGCCAACTACGAGCAGTACTTC. Protein product: CASSLAGGGANYEQYF.

Here the CDR3 DNA reads TGCGCCAGCAGCCAAGGGACAGCATCCGACAATGAGCAGTTCTTC. It translates to CASSQGTASDNEQFF. V gene TRBV4-1 combines with J gene TRBJ2-1; TRBD1 is a possible D gene (6 bases). V shed 1 base and J shed 5 bases, with 12 bases lying between them. Germline CDR1 is MGHRA and CDR2 is YSYEKL. The CDR3 runs to 15 residues.

This clone was seen a few times. The rearrangement joins TRBV4-1 to TRBJ1-6; 7 bases line up with TRBD1. Germline trimming cut 6 bases from V and 7 bases from J; bases unmatched to any gene: 6. CDR3 size: 14 residues. The germline V gene has CDR1 MGHRA and CDR2 YSYEKL. The CDR3 region is CASRNDRANSPLHF. CDR3 nucleotide sequence: TGCGCCAGCAGGAATGACAGGGCGAATTCACCCCTCCACTTT.

The V call is TRBV9, the J call TRBJ2-7; D remains ambiguous. The CDR3 consists of 11 residues. Trimming removed 4 bases at V and 6 bases at J, with 8 bases between. Per germline, CDR1 SGDLS and CDR2 YYNGEE. CDR3: CASSRSSEQYF. The CDR3 DNA reads TGTGCCAGCAGCCGTAGTTCCGAGCAGTACTTC.

Here the CDR3 reads CASWTGLGQETQYF. The CDR3 region has the DNA TGTGCCAGCTGGACGGGACTAGGGCAGGAGACCCAGTACTTC. V usage is TRBV10-3 and J usage is TRBJ2-5; 8 bases are a match to TRBD2. V lost 10 bases, J lost 5 bases, and 12 bases stayed unmatched. The CDR3 covers 14 residues. Germline assignment: CDR1 ENHRY and CDR2 SYGVKD.

V is TRBV18 and J is TRBJ2-1; 8 bases align to TRBD1. J gave up 7 bases and V 3 bases, and 5 bases lay outside the gene matches. Germline CDR1 is KGHSH and CDR2 is LQKENI. CDR3 size: 14 residues. The CDR3 DNA is TGTGCCAGCTCACCGGGACAGGTAGTGAATGAGCAGTTCTTC. This encodes CASSPGQVVNEQFF.

The rearrangement links TRBV2 to TRBJ2-7; 10 bases fit TRBD1. Germline V gene lookup returns CDR1 SNHLY and CDR2 FYNNEI. J was trimmed by 3 bases and V by 6 bases; bases with no gene match: 8. This CDR3 is 15 amino acids long. For the CDR3, the DNA is TGTGCCAGCAGCACCGGGACAGGGGCTAGCTACGAGCAGTACTTC. Its protein is CASSTGTGASYEQYF.

The chain joins TRBV15 to TRBJ2-3; TRBD2 matches at 9 bases. Losses at the gene ends were 3 bases for V and 3 bases for J; bases not matched to a gene: 4. The CDR3 totals 15 residues. The germline V gene encodes CDR1 LNHNV and CDR2 YYDKDF (reference sequence). CDR3 sequence (DNA): TGTGCCACCAGCAGTAGCGGGGGTGTAACAGATACGCAGTATTTT. It translates to CATSSSGGVTDTQYF.

This clone was detected ten times or more. The gene calls are TRBV5-1 and TRBJ2-7; tentatively, D is TRBD2 (5 bases). Germline-derived CDR1 and CDR2 are SGHRS and YFSETQ. The V end was cut by 4 bases, the J end by 5 bases, with 19 bases between. This CDR3 is 15 amino acids long. The CDR3 is CASSPGVTKTDEQYF. In nucleotides, the CDR3 is TGCGCCAGCAGCCCCGGGGTGACTAAGACGGACGAGCAGTACTTC.

In nucleotides, the CDR3 is TGCGCCAGCAGTCAAAAAAGAGGACAGAAAGAGACCCAGTACTTC. Residues: CASSQKRGQKETQYF. This chain joins TRBV4-3 and TRBJ2-5, with D maybe TRBD1 (6 bases). V was cut by 6 bases and J by 3 bases, with 17 bases left in between. The germline gives CDR1 LGHNA, CDR2 YSLEER. The CDR3 length is 15 residues.

The chain uses TRBV7-6 and TRBJ2-7; a possible D gene is TRBD1 (6 bases). With 5 bases removed from V and 5 bases from J, the gap between germline ends came to 13 bases. Germline loops: CDR1 SGHVS, CDR2 FNYEAQ. CDR3 length equals 13 residues. CDR3 nucleotides: TGTGCCAGCAGCCCCGACAGGAGCGACGAGCAGTACTTC. This sequence encodes CASSPDRSDEQYF.

The V and J genes are TRBV15 and TRBJ1-4; D not resolved. V gave up 0 bases and J gave up 6 bases, with 11 bases separating them. CDR1 is LNHNV, CDR2 YYDKDF, per germline (reference sequence). The CDR3 covers 15 residues. In DNA form, the CDR3 reads TGTGCCACCAGCAGAGATCGCGGGTTCGATGAAAAACTGTTTTTT. It specifies CATSRDRGFDEKLFF.

The J gene is TRBJ2-3, the V gene TRBV11-2; TRBD1 matches 9 bases. Germline CDR1 SGHAT, CDR2 FQNNGV. The V and J ends lost 1 base and 2 bases, in that order; junction bases with no gene match: 1. The CDR3 runs to 15 residues. The CDR3 region is CASSLGQGDTDTQYF. The CDR3, as DNA: TGTGCCAGCAGCTTAGGACAGGGGGACACAGATACGCAGTATTTT.

The V and J genes are TRBV28 and TRBJ1-2; TRBD1 aligns across 7 bases. The CDR3 totals 13 residues. Germline CDR1 reads MDHEN; CDR2 reads SYDVKM. V gave up 6 bases and J gave up 4 bases; unmatched junction bases: 5. The CDR3, as DNA: TGTGCCAGCAGGACGGGACAGCCCTATGGCTACACCTTC. Protein sequence: CASRTGQPYGYTF.

The V call is TRBV9, the J call TRBJ1-2; 9 bases are shared with TRBD1. This CDR3 comprises 15 residues. V was clipped by 0 bases and J by 4 bases; unmatched bases: 4. Germline values: CDR1 SGDLS, CDR2 YYNGEE. Written as DNA, the CDR3 is TGTGCCAGCAGCGTAGGGGGGACAGGGAGCTATGGCTACACCTTC. Amino acids: CASSVGGTGSYGYTF.

DNA for the CDR3: TGTGCCATCAGTGAGTCGAGGGATCAGCCCCAGCATTTT. It codes for CAISESRDQPQHF. The rearrangement joins TRBV10-3 to TRBJ1-5; no firm D call. V lost 0 bases and J lost 5, with 5 bases in between. This CDR3 comprises 13 residues. Germline V gives CDR1 ENHRY, CDR2 SYGVKD.

CDR3 bases: TGTGCCAGCAGTTACCCCGATGTGGGGCACGAAAAACTGTTTTTT. Translated, it gives CASSYPDVGHEKLFF. V and J are TRBV6-5 and TRBJ1-4; D might be TRBD1 (5 bases). The CDR3 length is 15 residues. Germline CDR1 reads MNHEY; CDR2 reads SVGAGI. V was cut by 2 bases and J by 8 bases, with 15 bases left in between.

The chain carries TRBV15 and TRBJ1-2; D might be TRBD1 (6 bases). Trimming pared 5 bases from V and 8 bases from J, leaving 15 bases between. This CDR3 spans 13 amino acids. CDR1 is LNHNV and CDR2 is YYDKDF in the germline V gene (reference sequence). CDR3 protein: CATSGRGAGGYTF. The CDR3 DNA sequence: TGTGCCACCAGCGGACGGGGGGCCGGGGGCTACACCTTC.

The CDR3 DNA follows: TGTGCCAGCAGCCAACGGACTAGCGGGGGGGTTTCTGCCTACGAGCAGTACTTC. Translation gives CASSQRTSGGVSAYEQYF. The chain employs TRBV4-2 and TRBJ2-7, with 15 bases that match TRBD2. This CDR3 is built from 18 residues. V dropped 2 bases and J dropped 2; count of bases not matched to a gene: 7. In germline, CDR1 is LGHNA, CDR2 YNFKEQ.

DNA for the CDR3: TGTGCCAGCAGTCTCCCTCCCACCTTC. It specifies CASSLPPTF. This chain connects TRBV9 to TRBJ1-2; D remains ambiguous. The CDR3 loop spans 9 amino acids. Germline values: CDR1 SGDLS, CDR2 YYNGEE. V lost 5 bases, J lost 13 bases, and 9 bases lay in between.

The V and J genes are TRBV29-1 and TRBJ2-3, with TRBD2 matching 13 bases. With V trimmed by 2 bases and J by 8 bases, 10 bases remained unmatched. CDR3 size: 16 residues. CDR1 is SQVTM, CDR2 ANQGSEA, per germline. The CDR3 reads CSVELGLAGERATQYF. In DNA, the CDR3 is TGCAGCGTTGAATTAGGACTAGCGGGGGAGCGGGCTACGCAGTATTTT.

This clone was seen once. The J gene is TRBJ1-1, the V gene TRBV19; D may be TRBD1 (6 bases). The CDR3 contains 14 residues. Trimming removed 2 bases from V and 6 bases from J, with 13 bases in between. The germline gives CDR1 LNHDA, CDR2 SQIVND (reference sequence). CDR3 in amino acids: CASSILDRNPEAFF. CDR3 coding DNA: TGTGCCAGTAGTATACTGGACAGAAACCCTGAAGCTTTCTTT.

The rearrangement links TRBV5-4 to TRBJ2-4; 10 bases are shared with TRBD1. The length of the CDR3 is 13 residues. The V gene end was trimmed by 4 bases and the J gene end by 7 bases; junction bases not matched to a gene: 2. Per germline, CDR1 SGHNT and CDR2 YYREEE (reference sequence). DNA for the CDR3: TGTGCCAGCAGCCCGGGACAGGGGAACATTCAGTACTTC. This encodes CASSPGQGNIQYF.

In its sample, this clone was seen a few times. The rearrangement links TRBV19 to TRBJ2-7, with 11 bases matching TRBD1. The germline CDR1 and CDR2 sequences are LNHDA and SQIVND (reference sequence). The junction had 4 bases not matched to a gene; V was cut back by 6 bases and J by 0 bases. This CDR3 is built from 15 residues. The CDR3 nucleotides read TGTGCCAGTAGCCGGGACAGGGGGACCTCCTACGAGCAGTACTTC. It yields the protein CASSRDRGTSYEQYF.

The chain has TRBV4-3 and TRBJ2-6; no reliable D call. Per germline, CDR1 LGHNA and CDR2 YSLEER. The CDR3 sequence is 14 residues long. V was pared by 4 bases and J by 2 bases, with 6 bases between. Here the CDR3 DNA reads TGCGCCAGCAGCCCCCTCCCTGGGGCCAACGTCCTGACTTTC. It codes for CASSPLPGANVLTF.

V is TRBV9 and J is TRBJ1-2, with no clear D. The ends were cut back, 2 bases at V and 0 bases at J, with 5 bases in the middle. The germline gives CDR1 SGDLS, CDR2 YYNGEE. There are 13 residues in the CDR3. In DNA, the CDR3 is TGTGCCAGCAGCGTCGTTCCTAACTATGGCTACACCTTC. It translates to CASSVVPNYGYTF.